This TCR beta chain is from a study of blood T cell repertoires in COVID-19 (dated by TCRdb to the early 2020s). Concerning the study at large: The collaborator samples originated in the United States, Italy and Spain and spanned the acute and convalescent phases of COVID-19. The material from the prospective study consisted of cDNA or gDNA derived from T cells, B-cell-depleted T cells, or PBMCs. Deeply sampled blood TCRbeta repertoires from subjects exposed to, actively infected with, or recovered from COVID-19 were included in the dataset. The repertoires were released in a freely available public database intended as a resource for research on the immune response to SARS-CoV-2. Samples were obtained from the ongoing ImmuneRACE study (first 160 participants) and from 1,254 subjects provided by 6 global collaborators. Nearly every sample came with metadata listing a de-identified subject ID, COVID-19 status, age in years and sex. Where HLA class I and class II types were available, the types were taken from metadata supplied by the sample provider, not from assay-based typing.

The full study reports these points: How much clinical and demographic metadata was included differed by source and by participant, and the metadata was provided uncurated.

The V end gives up 7 bases and the J end 5 bases, leaving 8 bases in the junction not matched to a gene. Reading the germline V gene gives CDR1 MNHEY and CDR2 SVGAGI. The CDR3 numbers 13 residues from cysteine through phenylalanine. Just CDR3 DNA is preserved here, 39 bases in frame from base 1. This clone turned up a few times. There is no known antigen for this receptor. Qualities for individual bases were not recorded, and no much larger clone is one base off. Participants in the prospective study were enrolled through a virtual design, were aged roughly 18 to 100 years, and lived in under 25 United States geographic areas. In the prospective study, cohorts were assigned on the basis of participant-reported clinical history obtained from a screening survey and a study questionnaire. ImmuneRACE Cohort 3 recovered participants were defined by two consecutive negative NP/OP PCR tests, healthcare professional clearance, or symptom resolution. Each participant in the prospective study had whole blood, serum and a nasopharyngeal or oropharyngeal swab collected by mobile phlebotomists. Additional blood draws and questionnaires over an approximately 2-month period could optionally be provided by prospective study participants. Blood samples from the prospective study were shipped frozen or at room temperature prior to DNA extraction.

TCRbeta CDR3 regions were amplified from genomic DNA by means of the immunoSEQ Assay, a bias-controlled multiplex PCR. Concerning the study's data processing: The number of nucleated cells in each sample was estimated from the amplification of reference gene primers within the assay. To quantify the absolute abundance of each unique TCRbeta CDR3 rearrangement, sequence reads were collapsed and filtered. For each sample, productive Simpson clonality was calculated as the square root of Simpson's diversity index over productive rearrangements. The table was pulled from immuneACCESS by TCRdb, which kept in-frame rearrangements only. Such tables lose some clones; where checked, under half of the loss comes from unresolved V genes, and the rest has no known cause. V and J calls and clone size are as listed in that table; D and trimming were resolved from the DNA. For this sample the table gives about 180,000 clones, of which over 75% were detected only once. Together, the top ten hold more than 8.5% of the sample.

The sequence links TRBV6-5 to TRBJ2-7; the junction holds 7 bases that match TRBD1. The receptor's source is a woman in her late teens or twenties who had recovered from COVID-19. The sequenced sample was PBMCs or T cells enriched from blood (not recorded which). The DNA sequence is as follows: TGTGCCAGCAAGGACACAGGGGTCCACGAGCAGTACTTC. This yields the protein CASKDTGVHEQYF.